The source of this T cell receptor beta chain is a study of prognosis after radiotherapy for stage I lung cancer. Study-wide background: Ages of the approximately 12 men and 5 or 6 women ranged about 50 to 95 years, median approximately 70.

To note about this clonotype: Its specificity is not known.

Broader study findings: The number of unique TCR clones went down after stereotactic body radiation therapy, with a median of roughly 9,300 versus 7,200.

Two-round multiplex PCR on genomic DNA was the method by which TCR beta CDR3 was amplified. Used in first-round PCR were primers specific to each TRBV and TRBJ gene. Amplification in the second PCR round was performed with universal primers. Each CDR3 protein is one row after TCRdb ran MiXCR on the multiplex PCR reads. The data hold about 16,000 distinct CDR3 sequences, with around 45% observed a single time. Per germline, CDR1 SNHLY and CDR2 FYNNEI. Deletions cut 6 bases from V and 7 bases from J, with 12 bases between. The CDR3 has 12 residues. This specimen was PBMCs, taken before or after stereotactic body radiation therapy (not recorded which). The TCR originated in a donor at least 50 years old with non-small cell lung cancer. The chain joins TRBV2 to TRBJ1-1; a possible D gene is TRBD1 (6 bases). Here the CDR3 DNA reads TGTGCCAGCAGCGCAGGGGTCAATGAAGCTTTCTTT. Translation gives CASSAGVNEAFF.